The entry below gives a single T cell receptor beta chain sequence along with its context. Sequencing was at deep level. Template amounts of approximately 300 ng DNA, approximately 30,000 T cell genomes, were employed in unsorted PBMC replicate PCRs. Measured with immunoSEQ multiplex PCR; TCRdb has only the in-frame clones, and not every one. The data show 400,000 to 500,000 clones, 79% seen once. The data were obtained in a study of shared clonotypes between healthy human individuals. About the research overall: Researchers drew samples from two women and a few men aged 18 to 49.

The ends lost 3 bases at V and 5 bases at J; junction bases unmatched: 6. CDR1 and CDR2 from the germline V gene are SGDLS and YYNGEE. The length of the CDR3 is 15 residues. Each sample came from a Caucasian adult donor living in Nashville, Tennessee. The clonotype comes from a woman aged 40 to 50 in good health. Some clones in this sample may be carry-over from other donors' samples. The chain couples TRBV9 to TRBJ2-5, with 11 bases matching TRBD2. Specimen: PBMCs. The CDR3 region has the DNA TGTGCCAGCAGCGACTTAGCGGGAGGGCTCGAGACCCAGTACTTC. Protein: CASSDLAGGLETQYF.